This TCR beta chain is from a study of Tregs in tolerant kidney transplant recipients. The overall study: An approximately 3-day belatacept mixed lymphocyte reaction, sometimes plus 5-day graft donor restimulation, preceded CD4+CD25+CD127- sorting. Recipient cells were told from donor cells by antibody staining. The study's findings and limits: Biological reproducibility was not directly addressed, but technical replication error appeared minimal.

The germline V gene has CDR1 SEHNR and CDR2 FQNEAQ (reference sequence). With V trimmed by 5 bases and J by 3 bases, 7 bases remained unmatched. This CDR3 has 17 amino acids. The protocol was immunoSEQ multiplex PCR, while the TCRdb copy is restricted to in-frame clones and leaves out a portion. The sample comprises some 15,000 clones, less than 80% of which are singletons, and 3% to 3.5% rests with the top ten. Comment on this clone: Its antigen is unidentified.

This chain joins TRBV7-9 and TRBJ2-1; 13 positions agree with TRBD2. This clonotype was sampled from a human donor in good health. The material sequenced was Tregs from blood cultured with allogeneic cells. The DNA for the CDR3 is TGTGCCAGCAGCCTCCGAAGGACTAGCGGGAGCTACAATGAGCAGTTCTTC. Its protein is CASSLRRTSGSYNEQFF.